The clone carrying this TCR beta chain occurred once. The data belong to a study of blood T cell repertoires in COVID-19. For the study at large: The origin of the acute and convalescent COVID-19 samples was the United States, Italy and Spain. Sample material is recorded as cDNA or gDNA derived from T cells, B-cell-depleted T cells, or PBMCs.

Per the original methods: Quantification of nucleated cells was approximated via reference gene primer amplification. Data came from immunoSEQ multiplex PCR; TCRdb stores just in-frame clones and leaves some out. V, J and clone size are taken as reported in that table, and D and trimming were inferred from the DNA itself. The sample carries under 85,000 clones, over 75% recorded once. The CDR3 runs 13 residues. The ends lost 6 bases at V and 6 bases at J; junction bases unmatched: 9. In germline, CDR1 is SQVTM, CDR2 ANQGSEA. This TCR came from a man in his 70s with active or convalescent COVID-19. The V and J genes are TRBV29-1 and TRBJ1-1; TRBD1 matches 8 bases. Material: peripheral blood. For the CDR3, the DNA is TGCAGCGTGAGGACAGGGTCTTCCCCTGAAGCTTTCTTT. It yields the protein CSVRTGSSPEAFF. Together with reference TRBV29-1 and TRBJ1-1, the CDR3 gives the full variable domain: SAVISQKPSRDICQRGTSLTIQCQVDSQVTMMFWYRQQPGQSLTLIATANQGSEATYESGFVIDKFPISRPNLTFSTLTVSNMSPEDSSIYLCSVRTGSSPEAFFGQGTRLTVV.